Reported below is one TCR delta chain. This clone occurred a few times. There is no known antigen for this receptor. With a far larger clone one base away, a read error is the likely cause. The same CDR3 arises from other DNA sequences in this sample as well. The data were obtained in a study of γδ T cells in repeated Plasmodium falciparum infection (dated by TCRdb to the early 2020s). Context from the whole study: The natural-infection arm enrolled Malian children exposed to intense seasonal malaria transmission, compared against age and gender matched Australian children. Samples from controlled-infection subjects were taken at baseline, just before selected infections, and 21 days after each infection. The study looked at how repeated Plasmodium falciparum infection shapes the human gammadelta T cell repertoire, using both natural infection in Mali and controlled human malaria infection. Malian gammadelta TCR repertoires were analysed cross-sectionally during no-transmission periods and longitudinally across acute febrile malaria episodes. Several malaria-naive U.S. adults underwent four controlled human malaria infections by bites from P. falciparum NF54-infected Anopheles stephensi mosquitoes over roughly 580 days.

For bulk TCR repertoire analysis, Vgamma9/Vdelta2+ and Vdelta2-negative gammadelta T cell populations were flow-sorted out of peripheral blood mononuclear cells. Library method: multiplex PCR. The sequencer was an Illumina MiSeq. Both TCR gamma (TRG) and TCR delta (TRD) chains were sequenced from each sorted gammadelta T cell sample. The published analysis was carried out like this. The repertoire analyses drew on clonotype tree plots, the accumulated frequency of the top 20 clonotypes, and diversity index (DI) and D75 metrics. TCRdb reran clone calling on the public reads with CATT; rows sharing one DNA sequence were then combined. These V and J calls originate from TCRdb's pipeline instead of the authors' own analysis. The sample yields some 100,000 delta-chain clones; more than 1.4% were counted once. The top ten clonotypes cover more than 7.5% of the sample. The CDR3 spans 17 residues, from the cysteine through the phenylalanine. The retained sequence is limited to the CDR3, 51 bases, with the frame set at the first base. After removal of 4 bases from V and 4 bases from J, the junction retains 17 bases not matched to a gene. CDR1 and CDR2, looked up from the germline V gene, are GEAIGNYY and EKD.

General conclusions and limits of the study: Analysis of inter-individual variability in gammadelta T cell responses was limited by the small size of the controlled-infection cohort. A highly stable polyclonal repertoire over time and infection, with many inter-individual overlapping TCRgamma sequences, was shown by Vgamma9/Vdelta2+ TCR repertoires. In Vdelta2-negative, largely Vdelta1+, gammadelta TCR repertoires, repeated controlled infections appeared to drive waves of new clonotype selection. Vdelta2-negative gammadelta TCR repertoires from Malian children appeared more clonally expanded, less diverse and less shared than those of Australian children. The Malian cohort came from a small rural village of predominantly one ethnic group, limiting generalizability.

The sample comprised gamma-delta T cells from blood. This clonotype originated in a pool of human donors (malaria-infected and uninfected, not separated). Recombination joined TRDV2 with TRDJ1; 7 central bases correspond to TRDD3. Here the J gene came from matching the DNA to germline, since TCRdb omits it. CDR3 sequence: CACDSVLGIPSGDKLIF. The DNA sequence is TGTGCCTGTGATTCGGTACTGGGGATCCCTTCGGGCGATAAACTCATCTTT.